These 31 T cell receptor beta chains share one sample of origin, sequenced in a study of CD8+ T cells in alopecia areata. The sequencing template was cDNA reverse transcribed from extracted RNA. Produced via immunoSEQ multiplex PCR; TCRdb's table is partial and in-frame only. Altogether around 120,000 clones are present, under 65% being singletons, with the ten largest covering more than 5%. Sample treatment: oral pan-JAK inhibitor, 5-10 mg twice daily. This specimen consisted of CD4+ T cells sorted from blood, obtained at week 4, from a patient treated with tofacitinib. These receptors all come from a human donor with alopecia areata.

This clone has more than one count but fewer than ten. The V call is TRBV5-4, the J call TRBJ2-2; perhaps TRBD2 as D (6 bases). CDR1 is SGHNT and CDR2 is YYREEE in the germline V gene (reference sequence). V lost 4 bases and J lost 0, with 13 bases in between. The CDR3 is 16 residues long. CDR3 residues: CASSPWWGANTGELFF. For the CDR3, the DNA is TGTGCCAGCAGCCCTTGGTGGGGGGCGAACACCGGGGAGCTGTTTTTT.

In DNA form, the CDR3 reads TGTGCCAGCAGCTTAAATCAGGGTGGAACTGGGGCCAACGTCCTGACTTTC. Residues: CASSLNQGGTGANVLTF. The V and J genes are TRBV13 and TRBJ2-6, with a weak D call TRBD1 (5 bases). CDR1 is PRHDT and CDR2 is FYEKMQ in the germline V gene (reference sequence). This CDR3 is built from 17 residues. V gave up 2 bases and J gave up 2 bases, with 13 bases separating them.

The chain recombines TRBV30 with TRBJ1-2; 7 bases align to TRBD1. V lost 5 bases and J lost 1; bases outside the gene matches: 13. Germline CDR1 and CDR2: GTSNPN and SVGIG (reference sequence). The length of the CDR3 is 16 residues. The CDR3 loop is CAWESLGRGNNYGYTF. The CDR3 DNA sequence: TGTGCCTGGGAATCATTGGGCAGGGGGAATAACTATGGCTACACCTTC. The variable domain in full, completed from reference TRBV30 and TRBJ1-2, reads SQTIHQWPATLVQPVGSPLSLECTVEGTSNPNLYWYRQAAGRGLQLLFYSVGIGQISSEVPQNLSASRPQDRQFILSSKKLLLSDSGFYLCAWESLGRGNNYGYTFGSGTRLTVV.

On this clone itself: The same CDR3 is also encoded by other DNA sequences in this sample. The chain uses TRBV5-1 and TRBJ1-5; 7 nucleotides agree with TRBD1. Germline V gene data show CDR1 as SGHRS and CDR2 as YFSETQ. The V and J ends lost 0 bases and 4 bases, in that order; junction bases with no gene match: 4. The CDR3 loop spans 15 amino acids. Here the CDR3 DNA reads TGCGCCAGCAGCTTGGGGGACAGCTCAAATCAGCCCCAGCATTTT. Residues: CASSLGDSSNQPQHF.

As DNA, the CDR3 is TGCAGCGTCGCCACGGACAGAGAAAATCAGCCCCAGCATTTT. This codes for CSVATDRENQPQHF. The chain links TRBV29-1 to TRBJ1-5, with D possibly TRBD1 on 6 matching bases. V lost 6 bases and J 4 bases, leaving 16 bases between the germline ends. The CDR3 runs to 14 residues. The V gene's germline CDR1 is SQVTM and CDR2 ANQGSEA.

The chain couples TRBV6-5 to TRBJ1-2; no clear D gene. CDR3 length: 15 amino acids. V was clipped by 0 bases and J by 8 bases, with 16 bases between them. Germline lookup yields CDR1 MNHEY and CDR2 SVGAGI. CDR3 loop: CASSYSYGRGWGYTF. The CDR3 region has the DNA TGTGCCAGCAGTTACTCATACGGACGCGGATGGGGCTACACCTTC.

Regarding this clone: At the DNA level, this CDR3 is encoded by other sequences in the same sample as well. V gene TRBV5-1 combines with J gene TRBJ2-1; 9 bases agree with TRBD2. Germline V lookup: CDR1 SGHRS, CDR2 YFSETQ. CDR3 size: 14 residues. V shed 8 bases and J 4 bases; nucleotides not matched to a gene: 7. The CDR3 nucleotides read TGCGCCAGTGCGGCGGCGGGGGGGTACAATGAGCAGTTCTTC. Translated, it gives CASAAAGGYNEQFF.

This clone came up once. The chain links TRBV11-2 to TRBJ2-5; 7 bases fit TRBD2. V lost 0 bases, J lost 9 bases, and 10 bases stayed unmatched. The CDR3 length is 15 residues. The germline V gene has CDR1 SGHAT and CDR2 FQNNGV. For the CDR3, the DNA is TGTGCCAGCAGCTTAGACCGGAGCGGGGCTGGGGCCCAGTACTTC. Its translation: CASSLDRSGAGAQYF.

The J gene is TRBJ2-7, the V gene TRBV5-1; TRBD1 matches at 9 bases. Per germline, CDR1 SGHRS and CDR2 YFSETQ. Germline trimming cut 5 bases from V and 6 bases from J; bases unmatched to any gene: 9. The CDR3 totals 14 residues. The CDR3 sequence: CASSTGTGMGEQYF. The DNA for the CDR3 is TGCGCCAGCAGTACCGGGACAGGGATGGGCGAGCAGTACTTC.

The chain combines TRBV6-5 with TRBJ2-3; 11 positions agree with TRBD2. V lost 4 bases and J lost 4; bases outside the gene matches: 4. Germline V CDR1 and CDR2: MNHEY, SVGAGI. The CDR3 totals 15 residues. Here the CDR3 reads CASSLAGGSPDTQYF. CDR3 sequence (DNA): TGTGCCAGCAGTTTAGCGGGAGGGTCGCCAGATACGCAGTATTTT.

V and J are TRBV4-3 and TRBJ2-1; D call uncertain. V was cut by 3 bases and J by 0 bases, with 12 bases left in between. The CDR3 loop spans 16 amino acids. Germline CDR1 and CDR2: LGHNA and YSLEER. The CDR3 DNA sequence: TGCGCCAGCAGCCATGGATGGGGAAGCTCCTACAATGAGCAGTTCTTC. Its protein product is CASSHGWGSSYNEQFF.

This clone was counted only a few times. CDR3 amino acids: CASSLRGGAGNSPLHF. CDR3 in DNA: TGTGCCAGCAGCTTAAGAGGGGGCGCGGGGAATTCACCCCTCCACTTT. V and J are TRBV7-6 and TRBJ1-6; 7 nucleotides line up with TRBD1. With V trimmed by 2 bases and J by 7 bases, 8 bases remained unmatched. Germline values: CDR1 SGHVS, CDR2 FNYEAQ. The CDR3 sequence is 16 residues long.

V and J are TRBV29-1 and TRBJ1-2; D gene uncertain. This CDR3 has 18 amino acids. Germline loops: CDR1 SQVTM, CDR2 ANQGSEA. V was clipped by 4 bases and J by 4 bases, with 28 bases between them. The CDR3 here is CSVGLREEGRKGGYGYTF. CDR3 nucleotides: TGCAGCGTTGGTTTGCGGGAAGAAGGGAGAAAAGGCGGCTATGGCTACACCTTC.

The V gene is TRBV28, the J gene TRBJ2-7, with 8 bases that match TRBD2. The junction had 7 bases not matched to a gene; V was cut back by 6 bases and J by 0 bases. The CDR3 runs to 15 residues. Germline-derived CDR1 and CDR2 are MDHEN and SYDVKM. This chain's CDR3 is CASRTSGTSSYEQYF. CDR3 DNA sequence: TGTGCCAGCAGGACCTCCGGGACTAGCTCCTACGAGCAGTACTTC. The variable domain in full, completed from reference TRBV28 and TRBJ2-7, reads DVKVTQSSRYLVKRTGEKVFLECVQDMDHENMFWYRQDPGLGLRLIYFSYDVKMKEKGDIPEGYSVSREKKERFSLILESASTNQTSMYLCASRTSGTSSYEQYFGPGTRLTVT.

This clone was seen at least ten times. The chain recombines TRBV5-1 with TRBJ2-1, with 10 bases that match TRBD2. CDR1 and CDR2 (germline): SGHRS, YFSETQ. The CDR3 consists of 14 residues. V dropped 5 bases and J dropped 7; count of bases not matched to a gene: 6. CDR3 DNA sequence: TGCGCCAGCAGTTCGTTGACTAGCGGGAATGAGCAGTTCTTC. Translation: CASSSLTSGNEQFF.

The rearrangement uses TRBV30 and TRBJ1-4, with 10 bases matching TRBD1. CDR3 length equals 12 residues. V trimming: 6 bases; J trimming: 8 bases; junction bases outside the gene matches: 3. CDR1 GTSNPN and CDR2 SVGIG come from the germline V gene (reference sequence). This CDR3 is CACDRGPEKLFF. The CDR3 DNA is TGTGCCTGTGACAGGGGGCCCGAAAAACTGTTTTTT.

This clone appeared once. The V and J genes are TRBV18 and TRBJ1-5, with D maybe TRBD1 (5 bases). Germline assignment: CDR1 KGHSH and CDR2 LQKENI. Trimming left V 6 bases short and J 5 bases short, with 11 bases between. The CDR3 covers 13 residues. CDR3 amino acids: CASSSGRDQPQHF. CDR3 DNA: TGTGCCAGCTCTTCAGGGCGCGATCAGCCCCAGCATTTT.

The V gene is TRBV18, the J gene TRBJ1-3; a possible D gene is TRBD1 (6 bases). Deletions cut 3 bases from V and 4 bases from J, with 16 bases between. CDR1 and CDR2 (germline): KGHSH, LQKENI. CDR3 length: 16 residues. The CDR3 coding sequence is TGTGCCAGCTCACCGGTCGGGGGGCCACTAGGAAACACCATATATTTT. Translating it yields CASSPVGGPLGNTIYF.

V and J are TRBV6-6 and TRBJ1-2; D may be TRBD1 (5 bases). V lost 6 bases and J 4 bases, leaving 12 bases between the germline ends. Germline CDR1 MNHNY, CDR2 SVGAGI (reference sequence). There are 13 residues in the CDR3. Here the CDR3 reads CASSQGPLYGYTF. CDR3 DNA sequence: TGTGCCAGCAGCCAGGGTCCTCTCTATGGCTACACCTTC.

V and J are TRBV5-6 and TRBJ2-7; D perhaps matches TRBD1 (6 bases). Trimming shortened V by 4 bases and J by 0 bases, and 17 bases separated the two germline ends. The CDR3 length is 16 residues. Germline values: CDR1 SGHDT, CDR2 YYEEEE. The CDR3 nucleotides are TGTGCCAGCAGCAGAGACAGGTACCAAAGCTCCTACGAGCAGTACTTC. Translation: CASSRDRYQSSYEQYF.

This chain joins TRBV18 and TRBJ2-5; D is undetermined. Trimming took off 1 base at V and 4 bases at J, with 7 bases between the two ends. Germline CDR1 KGHSH, CDR2 LQKENI. The CDR3 is made up of 13 amino acids. CDR3 nucleotides: TGTGCCAGCTCACCACGGGAACGAGAGACCCAGTACTTC. Translating gives CASSPRERETQYF.

V is TRBV29-1 and J is TRBJ2-3; D is perhaps TRBD2 (5 bases). This CDR3 is 13 amino acids long. Germline V gene data show CDR1 as SQVTM and CDR2 as ANQGSEA. Deletions cut 0 bases from V and 9 bases from J, with 13 bases between. The CDR3 DNA sequence: TGCAGCGTTGAAGACCCCGGACTGGGAACGCAGTATTTT. It translates to CSVEDPGLGTQYF.

CDR3 nucleotides: TGCACCCGGGGACAGGGTCTCGACGAGCAGTACTTC. It encodes CTRGQGLDEQYF. The chain is built from TRBV1 and TRBJ2-7; the table calls TRBD1, which could not be checked here. TRBV1 is given as a pseudogene. This CDR3 spans 12 amino acids.

The chain combines TRBV7-3 with TRBJ2-6, with 7 bases aligning to TRBD2. The CDR3 has 15 residues. V dropped 6 bases and J dropped 4; count of bases not matched to a gene: 6. Germline values: CDR1 SGHTA, CDR2 FQGTGA. The CDR3 loop reads CASRPGGSGANVLTF. CDR3 sequence (DNA): TGTGCCAGCAGGCCCGGGGGGTCCGGGGCCAACGTCCTGACTTTC. Supplemented by reference TRBV7-3 and TRBJ2-6, the full variable domain reads GAGVSQTPSNKVTEKGKYVELRCDPISGHTALYWYRQSLGQGPEFLIYFQGTGAADDSGLPNDRFFAVRPEGSVSTLKIQRTERGDSAVYLCASRPGGSGANVLTFGAGSRLTVL.

The chain uses TRBV29-1 and TRBJ1-4; 7 nucleotides agree with TRBD1. CDR3 size: 13 residues. Germline loops: CDR1 SQVTM, CDR2 ANQGSEA. V lost 2 bases and J lost 8; bases outside the gene matches: 5. The CDR3 DNA reads TGCAGCGTTGAAAGCCAGGGGGAAGAAAAACTGTTTTTT. Translating gives CSVESQGEEKLFF.

V usage is TRBV29-1 and J usage is TRBJ2-1; no firm D call. This CDR3 has 13 residues. V dropped 4 bases and J dropped 1 base, with 8 bases sitting between them. Germline V gene data show CDR1 as SQVTM and CDR2 as ANQGSEA. CDR3 region: CSVVDDSYNEQFF. Here the CDR3 DNA reads TGCAGCGTTGTAGACGATTCCTACAATGAGCAGTTCTTC.

V gene TRBV28 combines with J gene TRBJ1-1; no firm D call. From germline, CDR1 is MDHEN and CDR2 SYDVKM. This CDR3 comprises 13 residues. Trimming removed 4 bases from V and 3 bases from J, with 9 bases in between. In DNA form, the CDR3 reads TGTGCCAGCAGTTCTGAGGGTTACACTGAAGCTTTCTTT. As protein: CASSSEGYTEAFF.

The genes are TRBV5-6 and TRBJ2-1; D is possibly TRBD1 (6 bases). This CDR3 contains 17 residues. Germline CDR1 reads SGHDT; CDR2 reads YYEEEE. V dropped 1 base and J dropped 4 bases, with 18 bases sitting between them. The DNA for the CDR3 is TGTGCCAGCAGCTTGCAGAGGATGACAGGCGCTTACAATGAGCAGTTCTTC. Protein: CASSLQRMTGAYNEQFF.

This clone appeared once. The chain couples TRBV7-2 to TRBJ1-2; the match to TRBD1 covers 7 bases. Trimming took 1 base from V and 0 from J; bases not matched to a gene: 11. This CDR3 region has 18 residues. Germline V CDR1 and CDR2: SGHTA, FQGNSA. DNA of the CDR3: TGTGCCAGCAGCTTAGAAGGGGGCCGTCATAAAGCTAACTATGGCTACACCTTC. Amino acids: CASSLEGGRHKANYGYTF. The full variable domain, completed using reference TRBV7-2 and TRBJ1-2, is GAGVSQSPSNKVTEKGKDVELRCDPISGHTALYWYRQSLGQGLEFLIYFQGNSAPDKSGLPSDRFSAERTGGSVSTLTIQRTQQEDSAVYLCASSLEGGRHKANYGYTFGSGTRLTVV.

The sample holds a few counts of this clone. The V call is TRBV15, the J call TRBJ1-1; perhaps TRBD1 as D (5 bases). This CDR3 has 14 amino acids. CDR1 LNHNV and CDR2 YYDKDF come from the germline V gene (reference sequence). The V gene lost 0 bases and the J gene lost 4 bases, with 9 bases spanning the gap. CDR3 sequence: CATSRDMRGTEAFF. CDR3 in DNA: TGTGCCACCAGCAGAGATATGAGGGGCACTGAAGCTTTCTTT.

The gene calls are TRBV11-1 and TRBJ2-6; D is perhaps TRBD1 or TRBD2 (5 bases each). In germline, CDR1 is SGHAT, CDR2 FQDESV (reference sequence). Trimming cost V 4 bases and J 0 bases, with 10 bases left between them. This CDR3 has 16 amino acids. This CDR3 is CASSSPGTSGANVLTF. The CDR3 bases are TGTGCCAGCAGCTCCCCCGGGACCTCTGGGGCCAACGTCCTGACTTTC.